This T cell receptor (beta chain) was identified in a study of neurological immune-mediated disorders. V shed 0 bases and J shed 0 bases, with 13 bases lying between them. The CDR3 length is 17 residues. Germline values: CDR1 LGHNA, CDR2 YSLEER. General study findings and limits: Subjects shared no identical expanded-clone CDR3 amino acid sequences, suggesting private TCR-beta repertoires in all groups.

This clonotype was seen at least ten times. Its matching antigen is unknown. The time point: technical triplicate 3. The sorted libraries were prepared using around 910,000 CD4+ or CD8+ T cells that had themselves been sorted. cDNA synthesis was performed by 5'RACE with 10-nucleotide random UMIs. Every sequencing run generated in excess of 180 million TCR-beta sequences. These sequences covered 15-18 subjects. From the 5' RACE reads, TCRdb called clonotypes with MiXCR, one entry per CDR3 protein. Of nearly 30,000 distinct CDR3 sequences in the sample, about a sixth are singletons; the top ten hold roughly 4.5%.

The receptor was isolated from a female donor with HTLV-1-associated myelopathy (HAM/TSP). V gene TRBV4-3 combines with J gene TRBJ2-3; a weak D match, TRBD2 (5 bases). The sample was CD4+ T cells from blood. For the CDR3, the DNA is TGCGCCAGCAGCCAAGAGGGCGGAGACTATAGCACAGATACGCAGTATTTT. Its translation: CASSQEGGDYSTDTQYF.